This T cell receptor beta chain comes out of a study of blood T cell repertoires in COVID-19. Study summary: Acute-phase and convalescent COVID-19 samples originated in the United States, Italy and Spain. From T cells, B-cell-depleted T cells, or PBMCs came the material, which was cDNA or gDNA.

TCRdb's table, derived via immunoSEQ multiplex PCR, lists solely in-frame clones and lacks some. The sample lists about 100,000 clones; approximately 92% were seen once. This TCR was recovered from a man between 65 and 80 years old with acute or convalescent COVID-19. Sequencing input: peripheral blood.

The DNA for the CDR3 is TGTGCCAGCAGTCTCAGGACAGAAGCTTTCTTT. Protein sequence: CASSLRTEAFF. The J gene is TRBJ1-1, the V gene TRBV12-3 or TRBV12-4, with D perhaps TRBD1 (5 bases). V lost 5 bases and J lost 8, with 9 bases in between. There are 11 residues in the CDR3.